The clone carrying this T cell receptor beta chain has more than one count but fewer than ten. One Seattle source followed patients from active infection through their disease course. This entry belongs to a study of blood T cell repertoires in COVID-19. About the study: Specimens from acute and convalescent COVID-19 originated in the United States, Italy and Spain. T cells, B-cell-depleted T cells, or PBMCs provided the cDNA or gDNA that served as material.

The ends lost 9 bases at V and 6 bases at J; junction bases unmatched: 10. Germline-derived CDR1 and CDR2 are SNHLY and FYNNEI. CDR3 length: 16 amino acids. Original processing methods: From reference gene primer amplification, estimates of nucleated cell counts were derived. This table comes from immunoSEQ multiplex PCR, and its TCRdb copy is limited to in-frame clones, with some not included. That table furnishes V, J and clone size, whereas the DNA furnished D and trimming. The table has 50,000 to 80,000 clones, around 80% seen once; the top ten hold approximately 14%. The specimen was peripheral blood. The chain carries TRBV2 and TRBJ2-3, with 15 bases identical to TRBD2. The TCR was taken from a man aged 55-75 years with COVID-19, enrolled during active disease. This CDR3 reads CASGPGTSGRRDTQYF. The CDR3 nucleotides are TGTGCCAGTGGACCCGGGACTAGCGGGAGGAGGGATACGCAGTATTTT.